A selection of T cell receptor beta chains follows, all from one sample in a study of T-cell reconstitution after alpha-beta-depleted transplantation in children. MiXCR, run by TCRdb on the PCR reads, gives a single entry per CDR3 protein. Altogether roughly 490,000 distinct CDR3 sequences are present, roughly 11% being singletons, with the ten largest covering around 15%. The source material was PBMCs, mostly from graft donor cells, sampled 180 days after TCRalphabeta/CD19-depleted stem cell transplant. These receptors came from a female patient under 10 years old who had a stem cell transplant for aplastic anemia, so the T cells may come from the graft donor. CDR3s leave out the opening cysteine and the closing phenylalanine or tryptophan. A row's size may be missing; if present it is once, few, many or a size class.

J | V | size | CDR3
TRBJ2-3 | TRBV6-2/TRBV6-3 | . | ASSYIKGTDTQY
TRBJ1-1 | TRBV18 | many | ASSPHSPTEAF
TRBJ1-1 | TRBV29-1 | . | SVEVQGQIYEAF
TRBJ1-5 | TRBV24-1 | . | ATSDAGTGNGDNQPQH
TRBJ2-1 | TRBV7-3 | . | ASSQGLAGGNEQF
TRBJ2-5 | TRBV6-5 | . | ASSYLSNQETQY
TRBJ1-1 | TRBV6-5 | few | ASSYWGAGTETEAF
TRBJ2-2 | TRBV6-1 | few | AISDSANTGELF
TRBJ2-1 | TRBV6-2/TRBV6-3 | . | ASSSRGKNNEQF
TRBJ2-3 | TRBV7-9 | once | ASSRLWASTDTQY
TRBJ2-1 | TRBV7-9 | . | ALLGVDEQF
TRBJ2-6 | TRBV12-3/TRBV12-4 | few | ASSLDGRGRSGANVLT
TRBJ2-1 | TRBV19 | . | ASSKLAVPNEQF
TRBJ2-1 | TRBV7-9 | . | ASSLRGTSIHEQF
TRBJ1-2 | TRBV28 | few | ASSYTGTGGTGYT
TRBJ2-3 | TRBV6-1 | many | ASRPSGRITDTQY
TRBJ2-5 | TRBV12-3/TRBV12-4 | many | ASGKVYQETQY
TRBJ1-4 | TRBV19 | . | ASSIRGSSEKLF
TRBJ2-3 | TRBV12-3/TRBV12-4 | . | ASSFGLPGQY
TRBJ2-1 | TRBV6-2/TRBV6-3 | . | ASSYPGGTSGGRSYNEQF
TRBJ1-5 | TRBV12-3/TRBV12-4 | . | ASSTGQGLVQPQH
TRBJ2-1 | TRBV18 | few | ASSPGREKEQF
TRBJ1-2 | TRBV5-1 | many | ASSLDGYGYT
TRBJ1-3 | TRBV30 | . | AWSAIVANTIY
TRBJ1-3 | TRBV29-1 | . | SVEVDRDLKANTIY
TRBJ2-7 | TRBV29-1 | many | SVVPGSYEQY
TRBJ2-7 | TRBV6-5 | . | ASSFLRVSPYEQY
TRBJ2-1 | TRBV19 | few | ASSNGDSHSNEQF
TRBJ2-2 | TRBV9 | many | ASSEGNTGELF
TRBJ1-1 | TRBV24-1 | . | ATSDVGSEAF
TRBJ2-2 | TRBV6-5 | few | ASSYSFGFTSNTGELF
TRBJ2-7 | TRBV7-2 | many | ASSLVSGTGGYEQY
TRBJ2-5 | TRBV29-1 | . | SVVGDTLGETQY
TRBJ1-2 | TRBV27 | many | ASSSRRPYGYT
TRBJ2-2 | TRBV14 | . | ASSQDWSSGQAANTGELF
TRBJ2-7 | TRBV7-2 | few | ASSSLVGYEQY